This T cell receptor beta chain was recovered during a study of OX40 agonist ivuxolimab in advanced cancers. Study-level information: The dose-escalation cohort had hepatocellular carcinoma, melanoma, renal cell or head and neck cancer. Aged roughly 23 to 79 with a mean of approximately 60 years, they were around 85% male.

TCRdb's table, derived via immunoSEQ multiplex PCR, lists solely in-frame clones and lacks some. The repertoire holds approximately 69,000 clones, 80% seen once, with 2% to 2.5% in the top ten. Study-wide points: In the 0.1-3.0 mg/kg groups, partial responders showed among the lowest expansion. On average, CD8+ T cells showed a greater number of expanded clones than CD4+.

For this clone: Its antigen is still unknown.

The clonotype was recovered from an adult with an advanced solid tumor such as melanoma, head and neck, liver or kidney cancer. The source was CD4+ or CD8+ T cells sorted from blood, collected in a trial of the OX40 agonist ivuxolimab.

As DNA, the CDR3 is TGTGCCAGCAGCATCCTAAACTGGAGATCACCCCTCCACTTT. This gives the protein CASSILNWRSPLHF. The rearrangement joins TRBV7-9 to TRBJ1-6; D is unclear. CDR3 length: 14 residues. V was clipped by 5 bases and J by 10 bases, with 15 bases between them. The germline gives CDR1 SEHNR, CDR2 FQNEAQ (reference sequence). Full variable domain (missing parts from reference TRBV7-9 and TRBJ1-6): DTGVSQNPRHKITKRGQNVTFRCDPISEHNRLYWYRQTLGQGPEFLTYFQNEAQLEKSRLLSDRFSAERPKGSFSTLEIQRTEQGDSAMYLCASSILNWRSPLHFGNGTRLTVT.